Shown below are 9 T cell receptor beta chains from a single sample sequenced in a study of PD-1 blockade in classical Hodgkin lymphoma. The repertoire was sequenced with immunoSEQ multiplex PCR; TCRdb's copy has only in-frame clones and lacks some. The data show 45,000 to 55,000 clones, about 80% seen once. Time point in this sample: cycle 4 day 1 (C4D1), after five to seven weeks of nivolumab. Every single patient, without exception, relapsed after autologous stem cell transplantation, and brentuximab vedotin exposure varied. The source material was peripheral blood mononuclear cells (PBMCs), sampled before the fourth cycle of nivolumab. These receptors were collected from a human donor with classical Hodgkin lymphoma.

The rearrangement links TRBV7-2 to TRBJ2-4, with 9 bases aligning to TRBD2. The CDR3 has 13 residues. Trimming cost V 1 base and J 15 bases; bases outside gene matches: 7. The germline gives CDR1 SGHTA, CDR2 FQGNSA. This chain's CDR3 is CASSLGLAAKAYF. The CDR3 nucleotides are TGTGCCAGCAGCTTAGGACTAGCGGCAAAGGCGTACTTC.

This chain joins TRBV10-3 and TRBJ2-7; TRBD2 is a possible D gene (5 bases). Deletions cut 10 bases from V and 7 bases from J, with 26 bases between. The CDR3 extends over 15 amino acids. Germline CDR1 reads ENHRY; CDR2 reads SYGVKD. The CDR3 nucleotides read TGTGCCAGCGGAGTCTCCCTGGGTGGGCGGGTTGAGCAGTACTTC. Its protein is CASGVSLGGRVEQYF.

This sequence joins TRBV30 and TRBJ2-1; a weak D match, TRBD2 (5 bases). Germline CDR1 is GTSNPN and CDR2 is SVGIG (reference sequence). The CDR3 is 11 residues long. V shed 2 bases and J shed 7 bases, with 6 bases lying between them. CDR3 in DNA: TGTGCCTGGAGTCGACTAAATGAGCAGTTCTTC. Translation: CAWSRLNEQFF.

V gene TRBV18 combines with J gene TRBJ2-4; TRBD2 might be the D (6 bases). CDR3 size: 17 residues. CDR1 and CDR2 (germline): KGHSH, LQKENI. Trimming cost V 3 bases and J 1 base, with 16 bases left between them. The CDR3: CASSPLMGGLAKNIQYF. In DNA form, the CDR3 reads TGTGCCAGCTCACCCCTCATGGGAGGATTGGCCAAAAACATTCAGTACTTC.

CDR3 in amino acids: CASSDPGAGNTIYF. In DNA form, the CDR3 reads TGTGCCAGCAGTGATCCAGGGGCTGGAAACACCATATATTTT. The chain uses TRBV6-5 and TRBJ1-3; a weak D match, TRBD1 (6 bases). Between the trimmed V and J ends, which lost 5 bases and 2 bases, there was a span of 10 bases. Germline CDR1 MNHEY, CDR2 SVGAGI. This CDR3 spans 14 amino acids.

The rearrangement links TRBV10-3 to TRBJ2-5, with 7 bases aligning to TRBD1. V dropped 2 bases and J dropped 10; count of bases not matched to a gene: 13. From germline, CDR1 is ENHRY and CDR2 SYGVKD. The CDR3 spans 15 residues. CDR3 coding DNA: TGTGCCATCAGTGAGAATTGGGGCAGGGGGAGCCTCCAGTACTTC. It encodes CAISENWGRGSLQYF.

V is TRBV5-6 and J is TRBJ2-6; maybe TRBD2 (6 bases). The CDR3 spans 16 residues. Germline assignment: CDR1 SGHDT and CDR2 YYEEEE. With 1 base removed from V and 9 bases from J, the gap between germline ends came to 17 bases. CDR3 sequence (DNA): TGTGCCAGCAGCTTGAGGCAACCGGGACTCTACAACGTCCTGACTTTC. It codes for CASSLRQPGLYNVLTF.

This clone was detected ten times or more. This chain links TRBV7-2 with TRBJ2-7; the match to TRBD2 covers 7 bases. J gave up 4 bases and V 5 bases, and 5 bases lay outside the gene matches. CDR1 and CDR2 (germline): SGHTA, FQGNSA. CDR3 length: 13 amino acids. CDR3 DNA sequence: TGTGCCAGCAGCCATGGACTAGTGTACGAGCAGTACTTC. Amino acids: CASSHGLVYEQYF.

J is TRBJ2-1 and V is TRBV5-8; no clear D gene. This CDR3 is 14 amino acids long. The germline V gene encodes CDR1 SGHTS and CDR2 YDEGEE. V dropped 4 bases and J dropped 6 bases, with 14 bases sitting between them. The CDR3 here is CASSDGLRLNEQFF. The CDR3, as DNA: TGTGCCAGCAGCGACGGGTTACGCCTCAATGAGCAGTTCTTC. Full variable domain (rest looked up from reference TRBV5-8 and TRBJ2-1): EAGVTQSPTHLIKTRGQQATLRCSPISGHTSVYWYQQALGLGLQFLLWYDEGEERNRGNFPPRFSGRQFPNYSSELNVNALELEDSALYLCASSDGLRLNEQFFGPGTRLTVL.